This is a list of T cell receptor beta chains from one sample in a study of patients and donors after allogeneic stem cell transplantation. TCRdb ran MiXCR on the RT-PCR reads and lists one entry per CDR3 protein. The table lists approximately 170,000 distinct CDR3 sequences, approximately 24% of them singletons. Sequenced sample: blood, either unsorted or a sorted T cell fraction (not recorded which). These receptors were obtained from a human donor who was either an allogeneic HSCT recipient or a stem cell or donor lymphocyte infusion donor (not recorded which). It is not recorded whose cells these are; they may come from a transplant donor. Each CDR3 is given with its conserved first and last residue. D genes are given only for firm matches. Some rows mark clone size as missing; the rest say once, few, many or name a class of expanded clone.

size	J	D	length	V	DNA	CDR3
.	TRBJ1-1	.	12	TRBV5-1	TGCGCCAGCAGCTTGGAGGGGTTTGAAGCTTTCTTT	CASSLEGFEAFF
many	TRBJ1-5	TRBD1	16	TRBV20-1	TGCAGTGCTAGTTTCCAAGGACAGGGTTCCTATCAGCCCCAGCATTTT	CSASFQGQGSYQPQHF
.	TRBJ1-2	TRBD1	13	TRBV27	TGTGCCAGCTCCGGACAGGGAATCTATGGCTACACCTTC	CASSGQGIYGYTF
many	TRBJ1-5	.	13	TRBV28	TGTGCCAGCTCGCAGGGGTTTAATCAGCCCCAGCATTTT	CASSQGFNQPQHF
.	TRBJ1-1	.	13	TRBV4-2	TGTGCCAGCACGGGGCCGTGGAACACTGAAGCTTTCTTT	CASTGPWNTEAFF
.	TRBJ1-1	TRBD1	17	TRBV6-5	TGTGCCAGCAGTCTTCGGACAGGGGGCGTTATTAGCACTGAAGCTTTCTTT	CASSLRTGGVISTEAFF
.	TRBJ1-5	.	15	TRBV19	TGTGCCAGTAGTATGAGCCGAAGGGGCAATCAGCCCCAGCATTTT	CASSMSRRGNQPQHF
few	TRBJ1-6	TRBD1	16	TRBV4-3	TGCGCCAGCAGCAGGGACAGGGGGCGGATAAATTCACCCCTCCACTTT	CASSRDRGRINSPLHF
few	TRBJ2-1	TRBD2	14	TRBV3-1	TGTGCCAGCAGCCAACAAGGACTAGACGATGAGCAGTTCTTC	CASSQQGLDDEQFF
few	TRBJ1-2	TRBD1	15	TRBV4-2	TGTGCCAGCAGCCATACTGGACAGGCGAACTATGGCTACACCTTC	CASSHTGQANYGYTF
.	TRBJ2-7	.	14	TRBV18	TGTGCCAGCTCACCACCGGGGGAAAACTACGAGCAGTACTTC	CASSPPGENYEQYF
.	TRBJ1-4	TRBD1	14	TRBV30	TGTGCCTGGAACCCGGGACAGGCTAATGAAAAACTGTTTTTT	CAWNPGQANEKLFF
few	TRBJ2-1	.	15	TRBV27	TGTGCCAGCAGTTCCTTCATTGGGGAATACAATGAGCAGTTCTTC	CASSSFIGEYNEQFF
.	TRBJ1-1	.	16	TRBV19	TGTGCCAGTAGTAAGGACACTCCTCTAGTGGACACTGAAGCTTTCTTT	CASSKDTPLVDTEAFF
few	TRBJ1-2	.	13	TRBV4-3	TGCGCCAGCAGCCAAGAATCCACTATGGGCTACACCTTC	CASSQESTMGYTF
many	TRBJ1-1	.	13	TRBV29-1	TGCAGCGTTGTAAGGGTTGTATCAGAGGAAGCTTTCTTT	CSVVRVVSEEAFF
.	TRBJ2-2	TRBD2	16	TRBV5-5	TGTGCCAGCAGCTCGGGACTAGCGTTGAACACCGGGGAGCTGTTTTTT	CASSSGLALNTGELFF
.	TRBJ1-2	.	15	TRBV4-2	TGTGCCAGCAGCCAAGAACAGGGATCGAGCTATGGCTACACCTTC	CASSQEQGSSYGYTF
few	TRBJ1-1	TRBD1	14	TRBV19	TGTGCCAGTAGCCCAAGGGGGCTCGGCACTGAAGCTTTCTTT	CASSPRGLGTEAFF
.	TRBJ1-1	TRBD1	13	TRBV6-5	TGTGCCACCGTTAGACAGGGAGGGACTGAAGCTTTCTTT	CATVRQGGTEAFF
once	TRBJ2-7	TRBD2	15	TRBV5-1	TGCGCCAGCAGCGCCCTAGCGGGAGGAACCTACGAGCAGTACTTC	CASSALAGGTYEQYF
few	TRBJ2-1	TRBD2	17	TRBV19	TGTGCCAGTAGTGCCCTTAGCAGCGGGGGGGACCGTTGGGAGCAGTTCTTC	CASSALSSGGDRWEQFF
once	TRBJ2-5	TRBD2	12	TRBV29-1	TGCAGCCCGGGGGGGCCACAAGAGACCCAGTACTTC	CSPGGPQETQYF
few	TRBJ2-3	.	13	TRBV20-1	TGCAGTGCTAACGGGGCCTACACAGATACGCAGTATTTT	CSANGAYTDTQYF
few	TRBJ1-2	.	14	TRBV3-1	TGTGCCAGCAGCCAAGACACACAACGCTATGGCTACACCTTC	CASSQDTQRYGYTF
many	TRBJ1-2	.	13	TRBV28	TGTGCCAGCGGAACGAATACTAACTATGGCTACACCTTC	CASGTNTNYGYTF
few	TRBJ2-7	TRBD1	12	TRBV7-9	TGTGCCAGCAGCAAACAGGGGGACGAGCAGTACTTC	CASSKQGDEQYF
few	TRBJ1-1	TRBD1	13	TRBV5-6	TGTGCCAGCAGGGGACAGGGGCACCCTGAAGCTTTCTTT	CASRGQGHPEAFF
.	TRBJ2-7	.	15	TRBV6-5	TGTGCCAGCAGTTACTCGACAGGTCCCTCCTACGAGCAGTACTTC	CASSYSTGPSYEQYF
.	TRBJ1-2	.	16	TRBV5-1	TGCGCCAGCACTCTGGGGCAGTCTTCTAGTAACTATGGCTACACCTTC	CASTLGQSSSNYGYTF
.	TRBJ1-6	.	15	TRBV7-2	TGTGCCAGCAGCTTAGCCAGGTCCGCTAGATCACCCCTCCACTTT	CASSLARSARSPLHF
few	TRBJ1-2	TRBD1	16	TRBV4-3	TGCGCCAGCAGCCAGGGGACAGGGGGAACGAAGTTAGGCTACACCTTC	CASSQGTGGTKLGYTF
.	TRBJ1-5	TRBD1	15	TRBV5-5	TGTGCCAGCAGCTTGGACAGGGGAGAGGGTCAGCCCCAGCATTTT	CASSLDRGEGQPQHF
.	TRBJ2-5	.	14	TRBV11-3	TGTGCCAGCAGCGGAAACAAGGAACAAGAGACCCAGTACTTC	CASSGNKEQETQYF
.	TRBJ1-1	TRBD1	16	TRBV29-1	TGCAGCGTTGGGGGCCCCCCAGGGGGGACGAACACTGAAGCTTTCTTT	CSVGGPPGGTNTEAFF
few	TRBJ2-1	TRBD1	16	TRBV12-3/TRBV12-4	TGTGCCAGCAGCCTGACAGGGTCTAAGTCCTACAATGAGCAGTTCTTC	CASSLTGSKSYNEQFF
.	TRBJ1-4	.	13	TRBV7-6	TGTGCCAGCAGCTTAGCACATAATGAAAAACTGTTTTTT	CASSLAHNEKLFF
.	TRBJ2-1	TRBD1	13	TRBV3-1	TGTGCCAGCAGCCAAGGAGGGGACAGTTTATGGTTCTTC	CASSQGGDSLWFF
few	TRBJ1-6	.	16	TRBV27	TGTGCCAGCAGTTCACCACGGAAGGGTTTCAATTCACCCCTCCACTTT	CASSSPRKGFNSPLHF
few	TRBJ1-1	.	18	TRBV5-1	TGCGCCAGCAGCGGGACCCTGGAGGGGGGACAAGGGAACACTGAAGCTTTCTTT	CASSGTLEGGQGNTEAFF
few	TRBJ1-2	.	14	TRBV6-1	TGTGCCAGCAGGGGAGCAGTTCTTAACTATGGCTACACCTTC	CASRGAVLNYGYTF
few	TRBJ2-1	.	16	TRBV5-1	TGCGCCAGCAGCTTGTTTCAGGGTTTCCCCATCAATGAGCAGTTCTTC	CASSLFQGFPINEQFF
.	TRBJ1-1	.	13	TRBV25-1	TGTGCCAGCAGTCTCAAGAGGAACACTGAAGCTTTCTTT	CASSLKRNTEAFF
many	TRBJ1-6	TRBD1	15	TRBV7-9	TGTGCCAGCAGCTTTTTGCGGGCAGGGGGATCACCCCTCCACTTT	CASSFLRAGGSPLHF
few	TRBJ1-5	.	17	TRBV5-5	TGTGCCAGCAGCTACAGGGTTCCCGACGGTGGCAATCAGCCCCAGCATTTT	CASSYRVPDGGNQPQHF
.	TRBJ1-5	.	14	TRBV5-6	TGTGCCAGCAGCTTCTCCAGGTCCAATCAGCCCCAGCATTTT	CASSFSRSNQPQHF
.	TRBJ2-3	TRBD2	15	TRBV7-9	TGTGCCAGCAGCTTAGCACGGCTAGCGGGGGATACGCAGTATTTT	CASSLARLAGDTQYF
.	TRBJ1-1	TRBD1	15	TRBV7-3	TGTGCCAGCAGCTCCACCGGACAGGGAATGTCTGAAGCTTTCTTT	CASSSTGQGMSEAFF
few	TRBJ1-6	TRBD1	17	TRBV6-5	TGTGCCAGCAGTTACCGTCTACAGGGGGCGGATAATTCACCCCTCCACTTT	CASSYRLQGADNSPLHF
.	TRBJ1-1	TRBD1	16	TRBV18	TGTGCCAGCTCGCAGTTGCGGGACAGCCCCAGCACTGAAGCTTTCTTT	CASSQLRDSPSTEAFF